Following are 2 T cell receptor beta chains from one sample sequenced in a study of cytomegalovirus exposure and HLA in healthy donors. The protocol was immunoSEQ multiplex PCR, while the TCRdb copy is restricted to in-frame clones and leaves out a portion. The sample yields roughly 270,000 clones, approximately 88% seen once. The source material was PBMCs. All receptors derive from a woman aged 18-29 years in good health and CMV-seronegative.

The chain joins TRBV7-3 to TRBJ1-1; no definite D call. CDR3 length: 16 residues. The ends were cut back, 5 bases at V and 4 bases at J, with 20 bases in the middle. Germline V gene lookup returns CDR1 SGHTA and CDR2 FQGTGA. CDR3 residues: CASSPNTPEGCTEAFF. CDR3 sequence (DNA): TGTGCCAGCAGCCCTAACACCCCGGAGGGTTGCACTGAAGCTTTCTTT.

This chain connects TRBV9 to TRBJ2-1; 12 bases fit TRBD2. The germline V gene has CDR1 SGDLS and CDR2 YYNGEE. The CDR3 length is 15 residues. The V gene end was trimmed by 1 base and the J gene end by 6 bases; junction bases not matched to a gene: 2. CDR3 residues: CASSVRTSGINEQFF. The CDR3 DNA is TGTGCCAGCAGCGTACGGACTAGCGGGATCAATGAGCAGTTCTTC.